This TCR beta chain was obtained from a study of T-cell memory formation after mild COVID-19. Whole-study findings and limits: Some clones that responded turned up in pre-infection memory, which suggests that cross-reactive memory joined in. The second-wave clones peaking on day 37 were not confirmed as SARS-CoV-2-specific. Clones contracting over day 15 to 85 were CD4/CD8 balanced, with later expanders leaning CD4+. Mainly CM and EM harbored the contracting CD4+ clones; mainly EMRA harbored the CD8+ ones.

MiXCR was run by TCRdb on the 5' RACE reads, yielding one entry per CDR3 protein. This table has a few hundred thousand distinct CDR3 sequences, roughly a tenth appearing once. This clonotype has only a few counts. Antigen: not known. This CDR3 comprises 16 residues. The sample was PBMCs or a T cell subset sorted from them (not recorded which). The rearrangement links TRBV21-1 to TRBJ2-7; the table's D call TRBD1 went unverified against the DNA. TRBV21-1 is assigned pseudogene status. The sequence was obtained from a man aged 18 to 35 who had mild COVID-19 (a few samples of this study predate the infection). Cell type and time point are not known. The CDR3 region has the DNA TGTGCCAGCAGCAAAGCGCGTGACAGGGGACTTTACGAGCAGTACGTC. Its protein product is CASSKARDRGLYEQYV.